The sequence of this TCR beta chain was determined in a study of T cells in Graves' hyperthyroidism and ophthalmopathy. Overall study context: The blood sample was taken at first diagnosis, before treatment began.

This clonotype was recorded at least ten times. Amplified regions were TCR beta CDR3 sequences from RNA transcripts. Researchers ran a first-round RT-PCR on the TCR CDR3 using the HTBI primer set. TCRdb ran MiXCR on the multiplex PCR reads and lists one entry per CDR3 protein. The data contain hundreds of thousands of distinct CDR3 sequences, around 13% of them singletons. It was uncontrolled infection, other autoimmune disease, pregnancy or lactation that excluded patients. The CDR3 has 16 amino acids. CDR1 is MDHEN and CDR2 is SYDVKM in the germline V gene. Trimming shortened V by 4 bases and J by 2 bases, and 18 bases separated the two germline ends.

This TCR was sampled from a woman aged 18 to 35 with Graves' hyperthyroidism. The J gene is TRBJ2-7, the V gene TRBV28; D ambiguous. The sample was blood. The CDR3 DNA follows: TGTGCCAGCAGTTCCCAGATTACAGCAAATCCCTACGAGCAGTACTTC. Translation gives CASSSQITANPYEQYF.